The rows below give T cell receptor beta chains drawn from one sample of a study of cytomegalovirus exposure and HLA in healthy donors. TCRdb keeps only in-frame clones here, not all; method: immunoSEQ multiplex PCR. The sample gives approximately 140,000 clones, roughly three quarters of which show up once; about 4% is in the top ten. Sequencing was carried out using PBMCs. The receptor source for this set is a human donor in good health. Both conserved end residues are part of each CDR3. A D gene is named only where the DNA matches it firmly. Size values are once, few and many counts, or a class for expanded clones, and some rows have none.

v_gene	j_gene	abundance	d_gene	CDR3nt	CDR3aa
TRBV6-5	TRBJ1-4	.	.	TGTGCCAGCAGTGCCAGGGGAAGGGTTGAAAAACTGTTTTTT	CASSARGRVEKLFF
TRBV28	TRBJ2-1	.	.	TGTGCCAGCAGGGATCACCCACGGACAGCCCTAGACAATGAGCAGTTCTTC	CASRDHPRTALDNEQFF
TRBV7-9	TRBJ2-4	.	TRBD2	TGTGCCAGCAGCTTAGCGTGGGGGAGGGACATTCAGTACTTC	CASSLAWGRDIQYF
TRBV2	TRBJ2-7	.	.	TGTGCCACCAGGATCGACAGAAGCTCCTACGAGCAGTACTTC	CATRIDRSSYEQYF
TRBV5-5	TRBJ2-3	.	TRBD2	TGTGCCAGCAGCTTGTCGACTAGCGGTCGTGAAGATACGCAGTATTTT	CASSLSTSGREDTQYF
TRBV6-1	TRBJ2-1	once	.	TGTGCCAGCAGTGTAGGAGGGAGGCCGTCACCATACAATGAGCAGTTCTTC	CASSVGGRPSPYNEQFF
TRBV6-1	TRBJ1-2	.	.	TGTGCCAGCAGTGAACGGGGAGCTAACTATGGCTACACCTTC	CASSERGANYGYTF
TRBV30	TRBJ1-2	.	TRBD1	TGTGCCATAAGATCCAGGGGGCGCAAGGCTGGCTACACCTTC	CAIRSRGRKAGYTF
TRBV10-3	TRBJ1-5	.	.	TGTGCCATCAGCCCTGAGCTTAGCAATCAGCCCCAGCATTTT	CAISPELSNQPQHF
TRBV4-1	TRBJ2-7	.	TRBD2	TGCGCCAGCAGCCAAGTTGCCTCTAGCGGGGGGGCGACCTACGAGCAGTACTTC	CASSQVASSGGATYEQYF
TRBV28	TRBJ2-7	.	TRBD1	TGTGCCAGCAGGGCCGCCGGGACAGGGTTGGACGAGCAGTACTTC	CASRAAGTGLDEQYF
TRBV2	TRBJ1-6	.	.	TGTGCCAGCAGTGACGGACAGAGCAATTCACCCCTCCACTTT	CASSDGQSNSPLHF
TRBV4-2	TRBJ2-2	.	TRBD1	TGTGCCAGCAGCCAAGTAGGGACAGGGCTGAGGTACACCGGGGAGCTGTTTTTT	CASSQVGTGLRYTGELFF
TRBV19	TRBJ2-1	.	TRBD2	TGTGCCAGTAGTATAGCGGGAGGAGTTGCCAATGAGCAGTTCTTC	CASSIAGGVANEQFF
TRBV7-3	TRBJ1-1	.	TRBD1	TGTGCCAGCAGCCAATACAGGGGAACTGAAGCTTTCTTT	CASSQYRGTEAFF
TRBV7-2	TRBJ2-5	.	TRBD2	TGTGCCAGCAGCGAAAACGGACTAGCGGGAGTTGGGGAGACCCAGTACTTC	CASSENGLAGVGETQYF
TRBV5-4	TRBJ2-1	.	TRBD2	TGTGCCAGCAGTCCCGGGGCTAGCGGGAGCTCCTACAATGAGCAGTTCTTC	CASSPGASGSSYNEQFF
TRBV5-5	TRBJ1-2	.	.	TGTGCCAGCAGCTTGCCTCAGGCCCTCTATGGCTACACCTTC	CASSLPQALYGYTF
TRBV7-6	TRBJ2-5	few	TRBD2	TGTGCCAGCAGCTCCCCGGTAGCGGGGGGCCAAGAGACCCAGTACTTC	CASSSPVAGGQETQYF
TRBV19	TRBJ2-7	.	.	TGTGCCAGTCGATCGGGTCGTCCCTACGAGCAGTACTTC	CASRSGRPYEQYF
TRBV19	TRBJ2-7	once	TRBD2	TGTGCCAGTAGGGAAATAGCGGGAGGGCCGGAGCAGTACTTC	CASREIAGGPEQYF
TRBV7-2	TRBJ2-7	.	.	TGTGCCAGCAGCTTAGCGGGAGTTACCTACGAGCAGTACTTC	CASSLAGVTYEQYF
TRBV9	TRBJ2-2	.	.	TGTGCCAGCATGCAAGCCGGCACCGGGGAGCTGTTTTTT	CASMQAGTGELFF
TRBV6-6	TRBJ2-5	.	.	TGTGCCAGCAGTTACACTCAAGAGACCCAGTACTTC	CASSYTQETQYF
TRBV4-3	TRBJ2-2	.	.	TGCGCCAGCAGCCCAGATAGGAACACCGGGGAGCTGTTTTTT	CASSPDRNTGELFF
TRBV6-1	TRBJ1-2	.	.	TGTGCCAGCAGTCCGGACAGTTATGGCTACACCTTC	CASSPDSYGYTF
TRBV7-9	TRBJ2-7	.	.	TGTGCCAGCAGCCCTAACGGACAGAACTACGAGCAGTACTTC	CASSPNGQNYEQYF
TRBV14	TRBJ2-7	.	TRBD1	TGTGCCAGCAGGATGACAGGGGGTCAGCCCTACTACGAGCAGTACTTC	CASRMTGGQPYYEQYF
TRBV19	TRBJ1-1	.	.	TGTGCCAGTAGGCCGGGGAACACTGAAGCTTTCTTT	CASRPGNTEAFF
TRBV28	TRBJ2-7	.	.	TGTGCCAGCAGTTTACGAGGCTACGAGCAGTACTTC	CASSLRGYEQYF
TRBV27	TRBJ2-2	once	TRBD2	TGTGCCAGCAGAGGGGGACTAGCTAGGCGCACCGGGGAGCTGTTTTTT	CASRGGLARRTGELFF
TRBV27	TRBJ2-1	few	.	TGTGCCAGCAGTCAAACACGAAACAATGAGCAGTTCTTC	CASSQTRNNEQFF
TRBV30	TRBJ2-7	.	.	TGTGCCTGGGGACAGACAGCCTACGAGCAGTACTTC	CAWGQTAYEQYF
TRBV27	TRBJ2-7	.	.	TGTGCCAGCAGTCCAGGGTTTGTGAGAGACTACGAGCAGTACTTC	CASSPGFVRDYEQYF
TRBV4-1	TRBJ2-3	few	TRBD1	TGCGCCAGCAGCCAAGTGCCGGGACAGGGCACAGATACGCAGTATTTT	CASSQVPGQGTDTQYF